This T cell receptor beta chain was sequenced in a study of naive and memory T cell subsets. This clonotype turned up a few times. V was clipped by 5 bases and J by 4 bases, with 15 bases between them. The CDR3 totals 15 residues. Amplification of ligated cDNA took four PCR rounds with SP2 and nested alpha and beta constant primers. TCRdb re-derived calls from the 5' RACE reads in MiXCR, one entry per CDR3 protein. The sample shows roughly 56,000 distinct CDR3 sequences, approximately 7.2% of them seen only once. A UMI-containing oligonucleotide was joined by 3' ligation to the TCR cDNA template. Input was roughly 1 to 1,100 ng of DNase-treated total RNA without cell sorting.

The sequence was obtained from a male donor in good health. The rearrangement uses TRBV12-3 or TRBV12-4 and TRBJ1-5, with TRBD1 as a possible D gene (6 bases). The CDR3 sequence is CASSTQGSRNQPQHF. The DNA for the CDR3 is TGTGCCAGCAGTACTCAGGGGTCTCGTAATCAGCCCCAGCATTTT.